The subject of this entry is one T cell receptor beta chain. This sample is drawn from a study of blood T cell repertoires in COVID-19. Authors' methods: Estimation of nucleated cell counts was performed using reference gene primer amplification. Generated by immunoSEQ multiplex PCR, the TCRdb table keeps only in-frame clones and is missing some. V and J calls plus clone size are reproduced from that table; the DNA served to infer D and trimming. This table has tens of thousands of clones, roughly 90% appearing once. CDR1 is SGHVS and CDR2 is FQNEAQ in the germline V gene. J was trimmed by 4 bases and V by 0 bases; bases with no gene match: 15. The CDR3 is made up of 19 amino acids.

The sequenced sample was peripheral blood. This sequence was found in a man over 45 with active COVID-19. The chain recombines TRBV7-8 with TRBJ2-5; 9 bases match TRBD2. As DNA, the CDR3 is TGTGCCAGCAGCTTAGCGCGGGGGCGTCCGCGGGGGGGCAGAGAGACCCAGTACTTC. This translates into CASSLARGRPRGGRETQYF.